This T cell receptor beta chain is drawn from a study of OX40 agonist ivuxolimab in advanced cancers. Overall study: Hepatocellular carcinoma, melanoma, renal cell or head and neck cancer occurred in dose-escalation patients. A male proportion of 82.7% was recorded, with mean age roughly 60 years and range roughly 20 to 90. Whole-study findings and limits: The study did not work out the antigen specificity of the expanded peripheral T cells. The average count of expanded clones was higher among CD8+ T cells than among CD4+.

Method: immunoSEQ multiplex PCR; TCRdb's copy keeps in-frame clones and lacks some. In the table there are 60,000 to 100,000 clones, about 92% of which are singletons. To note about this clone: The target antigen is unknown.

This CDR3 has 13 amino acids. In germline, CDR1 is SQVTM, CDR2 ANQGSEA. J was trimmed by 2 bases and V by 7 bases; bases with no gene match: 8. The chain has TRBV29-1 and TRBJ2-7, with 7 positions matching TRBD2. The sequenced sample was CD4+ or CD8+ T cells sorted from blood, obtained in a trial of the OX40 agonist ivuxolimab. The sequence was collected from an adult with an advanced solid tumor such as melanoma, head and neck, liver or kidney cancer. CDR3: CSADGEGPYEQYF. DNA of the CDR3: TGCAGCGCCGACGGGGAGGGACCCTACGAGCAGTACTTC.